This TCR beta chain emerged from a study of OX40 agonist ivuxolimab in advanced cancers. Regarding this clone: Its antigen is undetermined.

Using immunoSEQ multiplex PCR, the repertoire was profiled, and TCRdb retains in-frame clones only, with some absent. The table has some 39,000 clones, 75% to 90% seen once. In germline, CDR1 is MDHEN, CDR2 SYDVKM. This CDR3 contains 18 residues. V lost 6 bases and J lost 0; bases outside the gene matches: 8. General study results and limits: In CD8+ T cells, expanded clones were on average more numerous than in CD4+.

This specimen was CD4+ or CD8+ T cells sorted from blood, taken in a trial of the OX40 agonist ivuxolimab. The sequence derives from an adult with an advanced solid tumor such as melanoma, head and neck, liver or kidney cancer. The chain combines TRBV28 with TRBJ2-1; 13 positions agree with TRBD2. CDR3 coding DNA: TGTGCCAGCAGCAGAGTGGGACTAGCGGGGAGCTCCTACAATGAGCAGTTCTTC. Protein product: CASSRVGLAGSSYNEQFF.